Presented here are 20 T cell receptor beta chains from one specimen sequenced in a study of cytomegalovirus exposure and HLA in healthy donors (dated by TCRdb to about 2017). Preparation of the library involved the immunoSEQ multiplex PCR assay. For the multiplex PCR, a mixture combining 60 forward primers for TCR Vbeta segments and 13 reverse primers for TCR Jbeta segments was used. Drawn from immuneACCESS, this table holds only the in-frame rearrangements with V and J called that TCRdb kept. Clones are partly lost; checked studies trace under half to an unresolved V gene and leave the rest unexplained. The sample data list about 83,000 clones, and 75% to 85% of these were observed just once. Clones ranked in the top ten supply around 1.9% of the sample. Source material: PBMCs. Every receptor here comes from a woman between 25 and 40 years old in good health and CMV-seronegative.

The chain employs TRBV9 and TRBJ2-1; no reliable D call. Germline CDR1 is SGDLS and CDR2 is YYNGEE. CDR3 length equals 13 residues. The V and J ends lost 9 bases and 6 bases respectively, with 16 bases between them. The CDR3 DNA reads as TGTGCCAACCCAGCTAGTTCGGTCAATGAGCAGTTCTTC. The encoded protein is CANPASSVNEQFF.

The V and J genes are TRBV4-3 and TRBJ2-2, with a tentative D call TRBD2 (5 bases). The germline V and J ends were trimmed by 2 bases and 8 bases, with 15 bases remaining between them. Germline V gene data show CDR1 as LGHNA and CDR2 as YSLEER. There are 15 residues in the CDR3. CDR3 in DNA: TGCGCCAGCAGCCAAATACTAGAGCCCGCGGGGGAGCTGTTTTTT. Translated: CASSQILEPAGELFF.

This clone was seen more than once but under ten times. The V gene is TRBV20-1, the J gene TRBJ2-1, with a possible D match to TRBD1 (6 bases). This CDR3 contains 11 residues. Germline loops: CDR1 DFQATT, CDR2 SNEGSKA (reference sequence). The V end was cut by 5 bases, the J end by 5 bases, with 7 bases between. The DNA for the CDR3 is TGCAGTGCTCGACAGGACAATGAGCAGTTCTTC. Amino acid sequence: CSARQDNEQFF.

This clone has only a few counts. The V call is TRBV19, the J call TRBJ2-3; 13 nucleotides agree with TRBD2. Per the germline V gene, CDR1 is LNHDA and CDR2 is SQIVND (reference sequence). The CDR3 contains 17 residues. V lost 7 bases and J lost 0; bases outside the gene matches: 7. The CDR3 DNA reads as TGTGCCAGTAAGGTCGGGACTAGCGGGGCTAGCACAGATACGCAGTATTTT. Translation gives CASKVGTSGASTDTQYF.

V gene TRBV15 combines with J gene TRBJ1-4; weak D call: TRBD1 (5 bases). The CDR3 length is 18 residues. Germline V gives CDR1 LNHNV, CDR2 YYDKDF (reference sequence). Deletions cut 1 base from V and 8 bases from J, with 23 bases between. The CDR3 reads CATSRGRQQAPHEEKLFF. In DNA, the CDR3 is TGTGCCACCAGCAGAGGGAGACAACAGGCGCCGCACGAAGAAAAACTGTTTTTT.

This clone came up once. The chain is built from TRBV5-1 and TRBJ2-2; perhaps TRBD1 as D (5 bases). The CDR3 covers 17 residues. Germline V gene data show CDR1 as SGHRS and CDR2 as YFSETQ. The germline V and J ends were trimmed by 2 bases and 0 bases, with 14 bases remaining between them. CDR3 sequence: CASSLPQGNSNTGELFF. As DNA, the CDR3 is TGCGCCAGCAGCTTACCCCAGGGAAACTCGAACACCGGGGAGCTGTTTTTT. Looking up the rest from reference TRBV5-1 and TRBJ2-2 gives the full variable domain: KAGVTQTPRYLIKTRGQQVTLSCSPISGHRSVSWYQQTPGQGLQFLFEYFSETQRNKGNFPGRFSGRQFSNSRSEMNVSTLELGDSALYLCASSLPQGNSNTGELFFGEGSRLTVL.

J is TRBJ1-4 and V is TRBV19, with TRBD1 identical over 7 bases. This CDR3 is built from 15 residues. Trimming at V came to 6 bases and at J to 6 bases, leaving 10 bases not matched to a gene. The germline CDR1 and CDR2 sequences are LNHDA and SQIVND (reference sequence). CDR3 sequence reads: CASSPGTAIDEKLFF. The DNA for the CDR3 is TGTGCCAGTAGCCCAGGGACAGCTATAGATGAAAAACTGTTTTTT.

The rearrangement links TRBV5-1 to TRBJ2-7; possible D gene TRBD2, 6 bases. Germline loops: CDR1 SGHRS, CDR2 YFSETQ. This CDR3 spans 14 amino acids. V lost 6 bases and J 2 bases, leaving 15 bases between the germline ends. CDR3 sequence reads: CASTSVGGTYEQYF. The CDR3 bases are TGCGCCAGCACGTCCGTTGGGGGGACCTACGAGCAGTACTTC.

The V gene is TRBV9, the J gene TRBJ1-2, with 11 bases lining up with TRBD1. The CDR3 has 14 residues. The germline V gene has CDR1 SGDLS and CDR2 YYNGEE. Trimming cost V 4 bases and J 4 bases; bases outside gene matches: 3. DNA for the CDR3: TGTGCCAGCAGCCTCGGGACAGGGGGCTATGGCTACACCTTC. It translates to CASSLGTGGYGYTF.

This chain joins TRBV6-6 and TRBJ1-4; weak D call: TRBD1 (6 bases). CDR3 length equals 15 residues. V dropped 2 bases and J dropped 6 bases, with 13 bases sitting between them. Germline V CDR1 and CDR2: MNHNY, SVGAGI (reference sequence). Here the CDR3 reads CASSYQLGGDEKLFF. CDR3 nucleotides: TGTGCCAGCAGTTACCAATTAGGGGGGGATGAAAAACTGTTTTTT.

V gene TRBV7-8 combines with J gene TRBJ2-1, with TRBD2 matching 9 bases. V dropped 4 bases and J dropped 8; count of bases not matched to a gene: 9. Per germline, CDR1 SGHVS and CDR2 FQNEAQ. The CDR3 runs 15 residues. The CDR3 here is CASSSSGTSFDEQFF. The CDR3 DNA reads TGTGCCAGCAGCTCCAGTGGGACTAGCTTCGATGAGCAGTTCTTC.

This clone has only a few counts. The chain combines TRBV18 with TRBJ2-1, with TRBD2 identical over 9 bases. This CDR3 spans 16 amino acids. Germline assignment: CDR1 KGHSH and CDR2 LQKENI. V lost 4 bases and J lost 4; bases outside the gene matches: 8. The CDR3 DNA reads TGTGCCAGCTCACGGTCGTCAGCGGGAGGTTACAATGAGCAGTTCTTC. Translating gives CASSRSSAGGYNEQFF.

This chain's CDR3 is CASSDSEGGPSGANVLTF. CDR3 in DNA: TGTGCCAGCAGTGACTCTGAGGGAGGGCCGTCTGGGGCCAACGTCCTGACTTTC. This chain connects TRBV6-4 to TRBJ2-6; 7 bases line up with TRBD2. This CDR3 is built from 18 residues. The J segment lost 1 base and the V segment lost 0 bases, leaving 6 bases of the junction unmatched. Germline values: CDR1 MRHNA, CDR2 SNTAGT.

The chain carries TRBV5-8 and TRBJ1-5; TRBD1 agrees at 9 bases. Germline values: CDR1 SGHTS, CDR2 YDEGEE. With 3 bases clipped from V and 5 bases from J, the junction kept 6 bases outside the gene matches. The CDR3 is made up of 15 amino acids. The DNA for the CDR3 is TGTGCCAGCAGCTCGGGACAGGGTGATCATCAGCCCCAGCATTTT. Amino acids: CASSSGQGDHQPQHF.

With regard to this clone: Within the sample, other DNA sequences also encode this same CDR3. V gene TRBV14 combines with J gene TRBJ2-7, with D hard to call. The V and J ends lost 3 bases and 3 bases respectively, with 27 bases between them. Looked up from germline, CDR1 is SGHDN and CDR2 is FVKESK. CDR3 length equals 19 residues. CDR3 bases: TGTGCCAGCAGCCAGGATAGCATTGATGGGTTATTATTTGTCTACGAGCAGTACTTC. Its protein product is CASSQDSIDGLLFVYEQYF.

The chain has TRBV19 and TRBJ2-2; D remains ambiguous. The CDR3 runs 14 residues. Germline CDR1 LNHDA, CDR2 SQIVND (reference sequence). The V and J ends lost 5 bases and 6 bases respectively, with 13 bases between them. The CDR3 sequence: CASSLTLISGELFF. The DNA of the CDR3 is TGTGCCAGTAGTTTGACATTAATCTCCGGGGAGCTGTTTTTT. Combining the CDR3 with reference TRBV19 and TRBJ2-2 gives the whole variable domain DGGITQSPKYLFRKEGQNVTLSCEQNLNHDAMYWYRQDPGQGLRLIYYSQIVNDFQKGDIAEGYSVSREKKESFPLTVTSAQKNPTAFYLCASSLTLISGELFFGEGSRLTVL.

The CDR3 loop is CASSVNINYGYTF. The CDR3 nucleotides read TGTGCCAGCAGCGTCAACATTAACTATGGCTACACCTTC. This chain joins TRBV9 and TRBJ1-2; D gene unclear. V lost 2 bases and J 1 base, leaving 6 bases between the germline ends. CDR3 size: 13 residues. In germline, CDR1 is SGDLS, CDR2 YYNGEE.

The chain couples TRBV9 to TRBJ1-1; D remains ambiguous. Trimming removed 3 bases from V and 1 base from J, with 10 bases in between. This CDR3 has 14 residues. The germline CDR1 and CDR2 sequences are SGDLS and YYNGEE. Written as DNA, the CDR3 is TGTGCCAGCAGCGCCTGGGAGGGGAACACTGAAGCTTTCTTT. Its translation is CASSAWEGNTEAFF.

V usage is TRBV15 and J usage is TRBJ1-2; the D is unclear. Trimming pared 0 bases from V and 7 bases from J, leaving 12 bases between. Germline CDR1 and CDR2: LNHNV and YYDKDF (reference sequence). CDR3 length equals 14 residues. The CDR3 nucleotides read TGTGCCACCAGCAGAGATCTGGCGGGAGTTGGCTACACCTTC. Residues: CATSRDLAGVGYTF.

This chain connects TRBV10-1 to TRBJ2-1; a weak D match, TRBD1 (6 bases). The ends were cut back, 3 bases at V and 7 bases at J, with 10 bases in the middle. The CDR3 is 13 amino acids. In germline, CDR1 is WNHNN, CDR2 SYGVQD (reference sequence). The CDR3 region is CASSDITGNEQFF. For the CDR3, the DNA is TGCGCCAGCAGTGACATAACAGGGAATGAGCAGTTCTTC.